This T cell receptor beta chain was found in a study of T-cell reconstitution after alpha-beta-depleted transplantation in children listed by TCRdb under 2016. For the wider study: Using TCR repertoire profiling, the study followed T-cell immune reconstitution in a quantitative way in children after TCRalphabeta/CD19-depleted allogeneic hematopoietic cell transplantation.

Trimmed from V: 3 bases; trimmed from J: 1 base; junction bases lacking a gene match: 8. From cysteine to phenylalanine, the CDR3 is 16 amino acids long. CDR3 DNA is the only sequence kept; it has 48 bases, read in frame from the first base. According to the germline V gene, CDR1 reads MDHEN and CDR2 reads SYDVKM. The protocol used for the library was PCR. Reads for this sample came from an Illumina HiSeq 2500. Molecular barcoding was employed in the preparation of TCR libraries, with unique molecular identifiers being used to normalize TCRbeta repertoire quantification. TCRdb reprocessing: public reads trimmed at Q25 with fastp, clones called with MiXCR, in-frame beta chains kept. Rows with a matching CDR3 protein are joined into one entry that keeps the most common DNA and genes. This sample comprises just under 350,000 distinct CDR3 sequences, around 15% of them detected only once. Around 38% of the sample belongs to the ten largest clones.

Results and caveats for the whole study, not just this receptor: In some patients, high TCRbeta diversity at day 60 was attributed to recipient T cells and intrathymic progenitors that had survived conditioning. The apparently early recovery of alphabetaT-cell counts about two months after transplant reportedly depended on only several hundred rapidly expanded clones that came from non-depleted graft cells. Over subsequent months, a decline in hyperexpanded clone frequencies was noted, and after one year, T-cell counts and TCRbeta diversity were mostly ascribed to newly produced T cells.

Many counts were recorded for this clonotype. It lacks a known antigen. Base qualities are not provided; no much larger clone lies one nucleotide away. Taken with the paper, the label for treatment or condition translates to: allogeneic hematopoietic cell transplantation with graft depleted of TCRalphabeta T cells and CD19 B cells. The transplant recipients were children given TCRalphabeta/CD19-depleted allogeneic hematopoietic cell grafts. This TCR derives from a male patient aged 2-15 years who had a stem cell transplant for acute lymphoblastic leukemia, so the T cells may come from the graft donor. The chain joins TRBV28 to TRBJ2-7, and 8 junctional nucleotides match TRBD1. Sequences were derived from PBMCs, mostly from graft donor cells, sampled 360 days after TCRalphabeta/CD19-depleted stem cell transplant. The nucleotide sequence reads as follows: TGTGCCAGCAGTTTGGCGGCGGGACAGGTGTCCTACGAGCAGTACTTC. Its protein product is CASSLAAGQVSYEQYF.